Below, 7 T cell receptor beta chains from the same sample are listed, as sequenced in a study of early T cells in non-severe SARS-CoV-2 infection. Each CDR3 protein gets one entry after TCRdb re-called the 5' RACE reads with MiXCR. The sample shows about 50,000 distinct CDR3 sequences, under 7.5% of them seen only once. The sample consisted of whole blood, taken at baseline. The receptors were sampled from an adult who was a healthcare worker with PCR-confirmed SARS-CoV-2 infection or an uninfected control (not recorded which).

This clonotype was counted at least ten times. The chain couples TRBV20-1 to TRBJ2-7, with TRBD1 matching 12 bases. This CDR3 is 15 amino acids long. The trim removed 3 bases at V and 0 bases at J, leaving 3 bases unmatched. The germline gives CDR1 DFQATT, CDR2 SNEGSKA (reference sequence). CDR3 protein: CSASGTGGLSYEQYF. CDR3 nucleotide sequence: TGCAGTGCTAGCGGGACAGGGGGCCTCTCCTACGAGCAGTACTTC.

This clonotype was seen many times. The chain employs TRBV6-1 and TRBJ2-7; TRBD1 might be the D (5 bases). Looked up from germline, CDR1 is MNHNS and CDR2 is SASEGT. V was clipped by 6 bases and J by 5 bases, with 14 bases between them. The CDR3 runs to 13 residues. This CDR3 reads CASRARAPNEQYF. Written as DNA, the CDR3 is TGTGCCAGCAGGGCCAGGGCGCCTAACGAGCAGTACTTC.

The gene calls are TRBV5-6 and TRBJ2-3; TRBD2 is a possible D gene (7 bases). Per germline, CDR1 SGHDT and CDR2 YYEEEE. The CDR3 covers 12 residues. Trimming pared 2 bases from V and 12 bases from J, leaving 13 bases between. As DNA, the CDR3 is TGTGCCAGCAGCTTCGGGGGGCCCAGCCAGTATTTT. Amino acids: CASSFGGPSQYF.

This clonotype was observed a handful of times. The chain employs TRBV11-2 and TRBJ2-1; D is perhaps TRBD1 or TRBD2 (6 bases each). CDR1 and CDR2 (germline): SGHAT, FQNNGV. This CDR3 is 14 amino acids long. V was shortened by 4 bases and J by 8 bases, with 15 bases between the two germline ends. The CDR3 sequence is CASSWGAAMDEQFF. The CDR3 nucleotides are TGTGCCAGCAGCTGGGGGGCCGCTATGGATGAGCAGTTCTTC.

This clonotype was observed many times. This chain uses TRBV6-2 or TRBV6-3 with TRBJ1-6, with D perhaps TRBD1 (6 bases). In germline, CDR1 is MNHEY, CDR2 SVGEGT. This CDR3 spans 14 amino acids. Trimming pared 6 bases from V and 5 bases from J, leaving 11 bases between. CDR3 sequence reads: CASRPTGDNSPLHF. In DNA form, the CDR3 reads TGTGCCAGCAGACCGACAGGTGATAATTCACCCCTCCACTTT.

Only a few counts were recorded for this clonotype. This rearrangement joins TRBV4-1 to TRBJ2-1; 10 bases map to TRBD1. This CDR3 has 15 residues. The ends lost 3 bases at V and 3 bases at J; junction bases unmatched: 2. Germline V gene lookup returns CDR1 MGHRA and CDR2 YSYEKL. CDR3 amino acids: CASSQRTGGYNEQFF. CDR3 bases: TGCGCCAGCAGCCAGAGGACAGGGGGCTACAATGAGCAGTTCTTC.

This clonotype was seen repeatedly, ten times or more. V gene TRBV18 combines with J gene TRBJ1-2, with TRBD1 as a possible D gene (5 bases). The CDR3 spans 15 residues. Germline V lookup: CDR1 KGHSH, CDR2 LQKENI. V lost 0 bases to trimming and J lost 0 bases, with 8 bases between them. CDR3 in amino acids: CASSPPKGPNYGYTF. The CDR3 nucleotides read TGTGCCAGCTCACCACCGAAGGGGCCTAACTATGGCTACACCTTC.